These T cell receptor beta chains were read from a single sample in a study of breast tumors, draining lymph nodes, adjacent tissues. TCRdb analysed the multiplex PCR reads with MiXCR anew, one entry per CDR3 protein. The repertoire holds about 140,000 distinct CDR3 sequences, with around a third as singletons. Sequenced: axillary lymph node tissue. The receptors come from a female donor with breast cancer. Some clones in this sample may be carry-over from other donors' samples. The CDR3 runs from the conserved cysteine through the conserved F or W. A D gene is named only where the DNA matches it firmly. Rows give clone size only sometimes, using once, few, many, or a class for an expanded clone.

v_call	d_call	cdr3_length	j_call	clone_size	cdr3_nt	cdr3_aa
TRBV28	TRBD1	13	TRBJ2-1	many	TGTGCCAGCGGGGGAGGGACAGGGTTAGAGCAGTTCTTC	CASGGGTGLEQFF
TRBV20-1	TRBD1	14	TRBJ2-1	many	TGCAGTGCTAGGGACGGGACAGGGGACAATGAGCAGTTCTTC	CSARDGTGDNEQFF
TRBV5-6	.	15	TRBJ1-2	many	TGTGCCAGCAGCTTGGGACAGATCACCCTCCGTGGCTACACCTTC	CASSLGQITLRGYTF
TRBV19	TRBD2	15	TRBJ2-1	many	TGTGCCAGTAGTATAGATCTGGGACTAGCGGGGGAACAGTTCTTC	CASSIDLGLAGEQFF
TRBV5-5	.	19	TRBJ1-3	many	TGTGCCAGCAGCTGGGGACATGGATGGACACGGGAGCCGGTGGACACCATATATTTT	CASSWGHGWTREPVDTIYF
TRBV5-8	TRBD1	15	TRBJ2-1	many	TGTGCCAGCAGCCGAGGGGACAGGTCTTACAATGAGCAGTTCTTC	CASSRGDRSYNEQFF
TRBV2	TRBD1	15	TRBJ2-3	many	TGTGCCAGCAGATTACAGGGGGCCCGCACAGATACGCAGTATTTT	CASRLQGARTDTQYF
TRBV20-1	TRBD1	14	TRBJ2-1	many	TGCAGTGCACATCCGGGACAGACTCACAATGAGCAGTTCTTC	CSAHPGQTHNEQFF
TRBV2	.	12	TRBJ1-2	many	TGTGCCAGCAGTGCGTTCGGTACTGGCTACACCTTC	CASSAFGTGYTF
TRBV10-1	.	13	TRBJ2-7	few	TGCGCCAGCAGGACAGCATTGGAGTACGAGCAGTACTTC	CASRTALEYEQYF
TRBV7-3	TRBD2	14	TRBJ2-1	many	TGTGCCAGCAGCCCGGGACTAGCGGACGATGAGCAGTTCTTC	CASSPGLADDEQFF
TRBV2	TRBD2	13	TRBJ2-7	.	TGTGCCAGCAGTGATTCAGCGGGGGCAGAGCAGTACTTC	CASSDSAGAEQYF
TRBV30	.	14	TRBJ2-1	many	TGTGCCTGGAGTGTACCGGGGTTCTACAATGAGCAGTTCTTC	CAWSVPGFYNEQFF
TRBV11-3	TRBD2	14	TRBJ2-1	many	TGTGCCAGCTCGAGCGGGGGGAGCTGGGATGAGCAGTTCTTC	CASSSGGSWDEQFF
TRBV6-1	TRBD2	16	TRBJ2-2	.	TGTGCCAGCAGTGTTCCTAGCGGGGCCTACACCGGGGAGCCGTTTTTT	CASSVPSGAYTGEPFF
TRBV6-2/TRBV6-3	TRBD1	13	TRBJ1-2	many	TGTGCCAGCAGTCCCAGGGGGCCGGCTGGCTACACCTTC	CASSPRGPAGYTF
TRBV29-1	TRBD1	19	TRBJ2-7	many	TGCAGCGCGCGACTCGGGTTAGGGAGACCGGGACAGGGTATCCACGAGCAGTACTTC	CSARLGLGRPGQGIHEQYF
TRBV19	.	12	TRBJ2-3	many	TGTGCCTCCCAGGCCCGCACAGATACGCAGTATTTT	CASQARTDTQYF
TRBV12-3/TRBV12-4	.	16	TRBJ2-7	many	TGTGCCAGCAGTTTATCCAGGGGGGGGGGAGTCCACGAGCAGTACTTC	CASSLSRGGGVHEQYF
TRBV16	.	12	TRBJ1-2	many	TGTGCCAGCAGCCAAGAGAACTATGGCTACACCTTC	CASSQENYGYTF
TRBV7-3	.	13	TRBJ2-2	many	TGTGCCAGCAGCCCCTTTAACACCGGGGAGCTGTTTTTT	CASSPFNTGELFF
TRBV10-3	TRBD2	13	TRBJ2-7	.	TGTGCCATCAGGGCGGGGGGGCCATACGAGCAGTACTTC	CAIRAGGPYEQYF
TRBV7-9	.	13	TRBJ1-5	many	TGTGCCAGCAGCTTAGGGGTGGATCAGCCCCAGCATTTT	CASSLGVDQPQHF
TRBV24-1	TRBD2	15	TRBJ2-3	many	TGTGCCACCAGTGATTCTAGCGGGGGACCAGATACGCAGTATTTT	CATSDSSGGPDTQYF
TRBV2	TRBD1	14	TRBJ1-6	many	TGTGCCAGCAGGACAGGGCGGGCAGCTTCACCCCTCCACTTT	CASRTGRAASPLHF
TRBV7-9	.	14	TRBJ2-2	many	TGTGCCAGCAGCTTAGCGCGGGACACCGGGGAGCTGTTTTTT	CASSLARDTGELFF
TRBV20-1	.	17	TRBJ2-5	.	TGCAGTGCTAGAGACCAAAACCCGGGGAGTAGCAAAGAGACCCAGTACTTC	CSARDQNPGSSKETQYF
TRBV5-1	TRBD2	15	TRBJ2-1	many	TGCGCCAGCAGTGCCGGGACTAGCGGCTACAATGAGCAGTTCTTC	CASSAGTSGYNEQFF
TRBV19	.	12	TRBJ2-3	many	TGTGCCAGTAGGCAGTTCGGAGATACGCAGTATTTT	CASRQFGDTQYF
TRBV20-1	.	12	TRBJ1-6	many	TGCAGTCTTGGCAGAGCAGGGTCACCCCTCCACTTT	CSLGRAGSPLHF
TRBV20-1	.	12	TRBJ2-5	many	TGCAGTGCTTTGCGGGGTAAAGAGACCCAGTACTTC	CSALRGKETQYF
TRBV6-2/TRBV6-3	.	14	TRBJ1-5	many	TGTGCCAGCCAAAAGACGAATAGCAATCAGCCCCAGCATTTT	CASQKTNSNQPQHF
TRBV6-6	.	10	TRBJ1-1	few	TGTGCCAGCGCTAAGATCTCGCCCTTCTTT	CASAKISPFF
TRBV10-3	.	13	TRBJ2-7	many	TGTGCCATCGGGGGGACACAACGCTACGAGCAGTACTTC	CAIGGTQRYEQYF
TRBV20-1	.	12	TRBJ1-1	.	TGCAGTGCCCCGGGACCTAACACTGAAGCTTTCTTT	CSAPGPNTEAFF
TRBV6-2/TRBV6-3	.	13	TRBJ2-5	once	TGTGCCAGCAGCCGATCTGGGGAAGAGACCCAGTACTTC	CASSRSGEETQYF
TRBV4-1	TRBD2	18	TRBJ2-7	many	TGCGCCAGCAGCCAAGAAGCGATAGCGGGGGCTATATCCTACGAGCAGTACTTC	CASSQEAIAGAISYEQYF
TRBV29-1	.	14	TRBJ1-3	.	TGCAGCGTTGAACATCAGGGGCCCCGGATGACCATATATTTT	CSVEHQGPRMTIYF
TRBV18	TRBD2	17	TRBJ2-3	many	TGTGCCAGCTCACCCGTTTGGACTAGCCTGGGTACAGATACGCAGTATTTT	CASSPVWTSLGTDTQYF
TRBV29-1	.	15	TRBJ1-6	.	TGCAGCTCCCCTCAGGCCAGCCCCCGTGAGTTCCCTCTCCACTTT	CSSPQASPREFPLHF
TRBV12-5	TRBD1	16	TRBJ1-6	many	TGTGCTAGTGGCGGGCAGGGGGGGGTAAGATCAACACCCCTCCACTTT	CASGGQGGVRSTPLHF
TRBV7-9	.	15	TRBJ2-3	many	TGTGCCAGCAGCTTAGGACCTGGGACCACAGATACGCAGTATTTT	CASSLGPGTTDTQYF
TRBV5-1	.	17	TRBJ2-1	many	TGCGCCAGCAGCTTGGATATTGGACTCGGGGTGTTGAATGAGCAGTTCTTC	CASSLDIGLGVLNEQFF
TRBV7-8	TRBD1	15	TRBJ1-2	.	TGCGCCAGCAGCCAACTCACAGGGGGGGCCTATGGCTACACCTTC	CASSQLTGGAYGYTF
TRBV6-5	.	14	TRBJ2-3	.	TGTGCTAGCAGTTCCTCGGGAAGCACAGATACGCAGTGTTTT	CASSSSGSTDTQCF
TRBV7-6	.	14	TRBJ1-4	many	TGTGCCAGCACCTACACGTCAATGGGGGAAAAACTGTTTTTT	CASTYTSMGEKLFF
TRBV3-1	.	13	TRBJ1-2	many	TGTGCCAGCAGCCAAGATCGGAAAGGGAGGTACACCTTC	CASSQDRKGRYTF
TRBV7-7	.	16	TRBJ2-1	many	TGTGCTAGCAGCTTAGTGCCGGGGGTTGATCACAATGAGCAGTTCTTC	CASSLVPGVDHNEQFF
TRBV28	.	13	TRBJ1-4	many	TGTGCCAGCAGGGACAGCGGTAATGAAAAACTGTTTTTT	CASRDSGNEKLFF
TRBV2	.	16	TRBJ2-5	.	TGTGCCAGTAGGGCGGGTGATTGGGGGGCCGAAGAGACCCAGTACTTC	CASRAGDWGAEETQYF
TRBV9	TRBD1	18	TRBJ1-1	.	TGTGCCAGCAGCGCGTGGACAGGTCACCCATGGTGGAACACTGAAGCTTTCTTT	CASSAWTGHPWWNTEAFF
TRBV10-3	.	18	TRBJ1-5	many	TGTGCCATCAGTGAGGGAGGGGGGGGTACCACATCTAATCAGCCCCAGCATTTT	CAISEGGGGTTSNQPQHF
TRBV4-2	.	16	TRBJ1-5	.	TGTGCCAGCAGCCAACTAGCGGGGTTACCTAATCAGCCCCAGCATTTT	CASSQLAGLPNQPQHF
TRBV6-6	.	15	TRBJ2-2	many	TGTGCCAGCAGTGGCCCATACGGGAACACCGGGGAGCTGTTTTTT	CASSGPYGNTGELFF